This is a list of T cell receptor beta chains from one sample in a study of response to subunit inactivated influenza vaccine. One entry per CDR3 protein results from TCRdb running MiXCR on the RT-PCR reads. The table records around 530,000 distinct CDR3 sequences, about 10% of them present only once. The sample here was PBMCs from blood, taken on the day of vaccination. These receptors originate from a man in his fifties who received an inactivated influenza vaccine. Both conserved end residues are trimmed from each CDR3.

V | CDR3
TRBV14 | ASSQDPGLAHEQY
TRBV5-1 | ASRYLLGVNYEQY
TRBV5-1 | ASKNEYEQY
TRBV5-5 | ASSLKIGGATSSPLH
TRBV7-2 | ASSLVAGNEQF
TRBV28 | ASSPWGTEAF
TRBV28 | ASRTGQMNTEAF
TRBV20-1 | SAKGGGMNTEAF
TRBV7-8 | ASSLGTGLYEQY
TRBV20-1 | SAREGSSTDTQY
TRBV28 | ASRTGTMNTGELF
TRBV7-2 | ASSLTGSPLH
TRBV29-1 | SVEDPGYYGYT
TRBV20-1 | SAYSTVSGYT
TRBV29-1 | SVGDIYSYGYT
TRBV7-9 | ASRGGTGYGYT
TRBV15 | ATSRDRGLASQETQY
TRBV6-1 | ASEGAPTYEQY
TRBV5-6 | ASRTGQGYGYT
TRBV11-2 | ASSLVRGSYNEQF
TRBV14 | ASSQVGGVGTYEQY
TRBV5-1 | ASSPRTSGGPDTQY
TRBV20-1 | SARDWLGRNYGYT
TRBV20-1 | SARAFRHNEQF
TRBV20-1 | SAFRREQF
TRBV4-3 | ASSQAVHYEQY
TRBV20-1 | SAVSGARTDTQY
TRBV20-1 | SAPDGPYGYT
TRBV12-3/TRBV12-4 | ASSARFSDTQY
TRBV6-5 | ASSSRDRGYQPQH
TRBV18 | ASSDRVAVSKTQY
TRBV12-3/TRBV12-4 | ASNSWTSGGANTGELF
TRBV7-2 | ASSPDGFPSYEQY
TRBV12-3/TRBV12-4 | ASSLIAGHEQY
TRBV5-1 | ASSSDRGSNTGELF
TRBV4-1 | ASSQSGTGNWDGYT
TRBV7-2 | ASSPMGGSNYEQY
TRBV20-1 | SANPTSGITDTQY
TRBV2 | ASSGAPGIDTQY
TRBV24-1 | ATSDAPGANNYGYT
TRBV4-1 | ASSQDPGQGASGANVLT
TRBV12-3/TRBV12-4 | ASSGRTKGYT
TRBV20-1 | SALRGLQETQY
TRBV28 | ASSWEGTDTQY
TRBV11-2 | ASSPDGGAGKTQY